The T cell receptor beta chain under discussion was sequenced for a study of shared clonotypes between healthy human individuals. Overall study context: The plates for each donor numbered three CD4 naive, three CD4 memory, two CD8 naive and one CD8 memory.

The method was immunoSEQ multiplex PCR; TCRdb's version includes in-frame clones alone and lacks a portion of them. The sample has approximately 2.1 million clones; over 90% are singletons. Details on this clone: What it recognizes is unknown.

A CD45RA-negative memory subset and a CD45RA+ naive subset were separated from the CD4+ cells. Study conclusions and caveats: A handful of donors shared approximately 5% of their naive CD4 clonotypes. Compared with memory subsets, naive subsets generally had larger estimated richness.

There are 14 residues in the CDR3. Germline V gives CDR1 MNHNS, CDR2 SASEGT. The V gene lost 4 bases and the J gene lost 5 bases, with 12 bases spanning the gap. The chain carries TRBV6-1 and TRBJ1-5; D gene unclear. The sequencing sample was made of naive CD4+ T cells from PBMCs. Subset indicated: CD45RA+ positively selected. The TCR comes from a man younger than 30 in good health. Some clones in this sample may be carry-over from other donors' samples. The CDR3 reads CASSGSPSYQPQHF. In DNA, the CDR3 is TGTGCCAGCAGTGGATCACCCTCTTATCAGCCCCAGCATTTT.